This TCR beta chain was sequenced during a study of T cell responses to AZD1222 COVID-19 vaccine. Study-level points and caveats: There were repertoire samples only from the period after the peak T cell response. The breadth and depth of Spike-specific TCRs increased once two AZD1222 doses had been given.

Turning to this clone: The antigen is not known.

Data came from immunoSEQ multiplex PCR; TCRdb stores just in-frame clones and leaves some out. The sample has approximately 190,000 clones; almost 95% are singletons. Trimming cost V 4 bases and J 5 bases; bases outside gene matches: 6. The germline V gene encodes CDR1 LGHDT and CDR2 YNNKEL (reference sequence). The CDR3 runs 15 residues. The genes are TRBV3-1 (or the pseudogene TRBV3-2) and TRBJ2-5; 11 bases match TRBD2. This sample comprised peripheral blood, obtained on day 0 of AZD1222 vaccination. This TCR was sampled from an adult in good health. The CDR3 DNA reads TGTGCCAGCAGCCGACTAGCGGGGAAAGGTGAGACCCAGTACTTC. Translation: CASSRLAGKGETQYF.